Below, 3 T cell receptor beta chains from the same sample are listed, as sequenced in a study of blood T cell repertoires in COVID-19. The repertoire was sequenced with immunoSEQ multiplex PCR; TCRdb's copy has only in-frame clones and lacks some. The sample includes 200,000 to 300,000 clones, approximately 86% seen only once; the top ten take around 5.1%. Specimen: peripheral blood. All receptors derive from a woman aged 60-75 years with COVID-19, enrolled during active disease.

The gene calls are TRBV28 and TRBJ2-3; 9 bases are shared with TRBD2. The CDR3 covers 14 residues. V gave up 2 bases and J gave up 14 bases; unmatched junction bases: 11. CDR1 and CDR2 (germline): MDHEN, SYDVKM. The CDR3 coding sequence is TGTGCCAGCAGTTTAATAGGCGGGAGGGATCTGTGGTATTTT. Residues: CASSLIGGRDLWYF.

A single count supports this clone. The chain has TRBV5-5 and TRBJ1-1, with 12 bases identical to TRBD1. This CDR3 contains 15 residues. Germline trimming cut 4 bases from V and 6 bases from J; bases unmatched to any gene: 7. Germline CDR1 SGHKS, CDR2 YYEKEE (reference sequence). The DNA of the CDR3 is TGTGCCAGCAGCCCCGGGACAGGGGGCCGCCCTGAAGCTTTCTTT. Amino acid sequence: CASSPGTGGRPEAFF.

V and J are TRBV10-3 and TRBJ2-1; weak D call: TRBD1 (5 bases). Per germline, CDR1 ENHRY and CDR2 SYGVKD. The length of the CDR3 is 13 residues. The V gene lost 6 bases and the J gene lost 5 bases, with 11 bases spanning the gap. The CDR3 DNA reads TGTGCCATCAGGGCCGACAGCAACAATGAGCAGTTCTTC. It yields the protein CAIRADSNNEQFF.